This T cell receptor beta chain was recovered during a study of shared clonotypes between healthy human individuals. General study results and limits: As a rule, naive subsets had a larger estimated richness than memory subsets. Sample collection involved blood only; tissue repertoires are likely different. Unshared clonotypes carried lower generation probabilities than those common to all four donors.

This clone was observed a few times. Its antigen is as yet unknown. Some clones are missing from TCRdb's copy, which holds only in-frame ones; the method was immunoSEQ multiplex PCR. The table lists under 150,000 clones, around 71% of them singletons, with about 26% in the top ten. This CDR3 region has 14 residues. V gave up 3 bases and J gave up 5 bases; unmatched junction bases: 4. Looked up from germline, CDR1 is MDHEN and CDR2 is SYDVKM. The clonotype was recovered from a woman aged 25 to 39 in good health. The J gene is TRBJ2-1, the V gene TRBV28, with 7 bases aligning to TRBD2. The sequencing sample was made of memory CD8+ T cells sorted from blood. The subset denotes: CD45RO+ cells pooled with CCR7-negative TemRA cells. The CDR3 DNA sequence: TGTGCCAGCAGTTTCGTCGCGGGAGACAATGAGCAGTTCTTC. As protein: CASSFVAGDNEQFF.